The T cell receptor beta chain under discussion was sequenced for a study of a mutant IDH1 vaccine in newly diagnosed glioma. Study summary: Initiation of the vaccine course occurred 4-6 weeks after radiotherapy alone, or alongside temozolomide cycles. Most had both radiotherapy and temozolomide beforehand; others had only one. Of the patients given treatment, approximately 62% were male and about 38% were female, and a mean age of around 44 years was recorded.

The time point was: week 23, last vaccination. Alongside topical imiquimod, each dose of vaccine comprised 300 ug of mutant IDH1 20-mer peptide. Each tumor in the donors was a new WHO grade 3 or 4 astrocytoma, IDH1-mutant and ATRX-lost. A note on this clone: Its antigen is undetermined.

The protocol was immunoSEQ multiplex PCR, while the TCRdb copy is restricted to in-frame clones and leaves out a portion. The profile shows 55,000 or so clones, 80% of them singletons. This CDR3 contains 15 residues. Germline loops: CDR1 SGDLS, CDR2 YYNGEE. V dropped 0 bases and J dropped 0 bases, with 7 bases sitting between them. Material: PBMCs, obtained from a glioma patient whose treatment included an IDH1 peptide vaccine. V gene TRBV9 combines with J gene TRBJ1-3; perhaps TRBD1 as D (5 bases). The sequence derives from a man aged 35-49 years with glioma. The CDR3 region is CASSVGGVSGNTIYF. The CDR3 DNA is TGTGCCAGCAGCGTAGGAGGGGTCTCTGGAAACACCATATATTTT.